This T cell receptor (beta chain) was documented in a study of T cell changes during pregnancy in multiple sclerosis. The CDR3 consists of 15 residues. V gave up 4 bases and J gave up 0 bases; unmatched junction bases: 5. Per germline, CDR1 SGHDT and CDR2 YYEEEE. The assay was immunoSEQ multiplex PCR, and TCRdb's table has in-frame clones only and misses some. The sample carries 100,000 or so clones, roughly 93% recorded once. This specimen consisted of peripheral blood, obtained in the third trimester of pregnancy. The TCR originated in a female donor with multiple sclerosis, enrolled in a pregnancy study. This rearrangement joins TRBV5-6 to TRBJ1-1, with TRBD1 matching over 8 bases. CDR3 loop: CASSPGQGMNTEAFF. DNA for the CDR3: TGTGCCAGCAGCCCAGGACAGGGAATGAACACTGAAGCTTTCTTT.